Given below is one TCR beta chain in context. Antigen unknown. The sample originates from a study of T-cell memory formation after mild COVID-19. Study-level results: Those CD4+ clones that contracted were mainly in CM and EM (CD8+ ones in EMRA).

Each CDR3 protein gets one entry after TCRdb re-called the 5' RACE reads with MiXCR. The table includes about 170,000 distinct CDR3 sequences, 10% to 15% detected once. This TCR was sampled from a man aged 18 to 30 who had mild COVID-19 (a few samples of this study predate the infection). Cell type and time point are not known. Material for sequencing was PBMCs or a T cell subset sorted from them (not recorded which).

CDR3 sequence: CASSRGQGLVGQETQYF. As DNA, the CDR3 is TGCGCCAGCAGCAGAGGACAGGGATTGGTGGGCCAAGAGACCCAGTACTTC. J is TRBJ2-5 and V is TRBV5-1, with 8 nucleotides matching TRBD1. Germline assignment: CDR1 SGHRS and CDR2 YFSETQ. This CDR3 comprises 17 residues. V shed 4 bases and J 1 base; nucleotides not matched to a gene: 12.